Presented here are 18 T cell receptor beta chains from one specimen sequenced in a study of cytomegalovirus exposure and HLA in healthy donors (dated by TCRdb to 2017 to 2019). Library preparation used the immunoSEQ multiplex PCR assay. The multiplex PCR relied on a mix of 60 forward primers for TCR Vbeta segments and 13 reverse primers for TCR Jbeta segments. This immuneACCESS table, as held by TCRdb, lists in-frame sequences with V and J called but not all clones. Of the missing ones, under half trace to an unresolved V gene in checked studies; the others have no known cause. The sample table includes over 100,000 clones. The biggest ten clones account for 6.8% of the sample. The sequenced sample consisted of PBMCs. The source is a middle-aged man in good health and CMV-seropositive.

V is TRBV27 and J is TRBJ1-1; D might be TRBD1 (5 bases). This CDR3 is 13 amino acids long. V shed 4 bases and J shed 4 bases, with 10 bases lying between them. Germline assignment: CDR1 MNHEY and CDR2 SMNVEV (reference sequence). DNA of the CDR3: TGTGCCAGCAGTTGGGGGGAAGGCACTGAAGCTTTCTTT. Its protein product is CASSWGEGTEAFF.

The J gene is TRBJ1-5, the V gene TRBV11-2; D call uncertain. Germline V gene data show CDR1 as SGHAT and CDR2 as FQNNGV. The CDR3 is 15 amino acids. The V gene lost 3 bases and the J gene lost 0 bases, with 9 bases spanning the gap. DNA for the CDR3: TGTGCCAGCAGCTTTCGGGGAGATAGCAATCAGCCCCAGCATTTT. Protein sequence: CASSFRGDSNQPQHF.

The chain couples TRBV9 to TRBJ2-5; D not certain. Trimming pared 0 bases from V and 5 bases from J, leaving 14 bases between. Germline loops: CDR1 SGDLS, CDR2 YYNGEE. The CDR3 totals 15 residues. The CDR3 DNA reads as TGTGCCAGCAGCGTAGGAAGCTGGAGTGAGGAGACCCAGTACTTC. The encoded protein is CASSVGSWSEETQYF.

The chain links TRBV10-1 to TRBJ2-5; TRBD2 matches 8 bases. The end of the DNA fits TRBJ2-7 better, so the J call may be wrong. The CDR3 covers 12 residues. The germline V gene has CDR1 WNHNN and CDR2 SYGVQD (reference sequence). The CDR3 region is CAPVSGEYEQYF. The CDR3, as DNA: TGCGCACCGGTTAGCGGGGAATACGAGCAGTACTTC.

The chain has TRBV11-2 and TRBJ2-3, with TRBD2 matching 8 bases. The CDR3 loop spans 14 amino acids. Per the germline V gene, CDR1 is SGHAT and CDR2 is FQNNGV. J was trimmed by 4 bases and V by 4 bases; bases with no gene match: 4. The CDR3 loop reads CASSSTSGADTQYF. The CDR3 DNA reads as TGTGCCAGCAGCTCCACTAGCGGAGCAGATACGCAGTATTTT.

The chain recombines TRBV11-2 with TRBJ1-5; D possibly corresponds to TRBD1 (6 bases). V shed 5 bases and J shed 7 bases, with 18 bases lying between them. Germline values: CDR1 SGHAT, CDR2 FQNNGV. The CDR3 spans 15 residues. The CDR3 DNA reads as TGTGCCAGCAGCGTAAATGGTCAGGGGATGCAGCCCCAGCATTTT. This gives the protein CASSVNGQGMQPQHF.

The chain has TRBV5-5 and TRBJ2-1; 7 bases map to TRBD1. Germline lookup yields CDR1 SGHKS and CDR2 YYEKEE (reference sequence). V lost 4 bases, J lost 6 bases, and 4 bases stayed unmatched. The CDR3 length is 13 residues. The CDR3 here is CASSRSGGNEQFF. CDR3 DNA sequence: TGTGCCAGCAGCCGTTCAGGGGGCAATGAGCAGTTCTTC.

The chain joins TRBV11-2 to TRBJ1-5, with 8 positions matching TRBD1. CDR1 and CDR2 (germline): SGHAT, FQNNGV. CDR3 length equals 14 residues. The J segment lost 7 bases and the V segment lost 4 bases, leaving 6 bases of the junction unmatched. CDR3 sequence (DNA): TGTGCCAGCAGCTCCGGACAGGGTGAGCAGCCCCAGCATTTT. It encodes CASSSGQGEQPQHF.

The CDR3 is CASSLGGQVTYRQFF. The CDR3 DNA sequence: TGTGCCAGCAGTTTAGGGGGACAGGTTACCTATAGGCAGTTCTTC. This chain joins TRBV27 and TRBJ2-1; 8 bases agree with TRBD1. V shed 2 bases, J shed 12 bases, and the junction held 12 bases outside the gene matches. The CDR3 is made up of 15 amino acids. CDR1 and CDR2 from the germline V gene are MNHEY and SMNVEV (reference sequence).

The chain employs TRBV20-1 and TRBJ1-2; D gene unclear. The CDR3 runs to 10 residues. V was clipped by 6 bases and J by 8 bases, with 10 bases between them. Germline values: CDR1 DFQATT, CDR2 SNEGSKA (reference sequence). The CDR3: CSARQYGYTF. CDR3 nucleotides: TGCAGTGCCCGACAATACGGCTACACCTTC.

This chain connects TRBV27 to TRBJ2-3; D remains unclear. The germline V gene has CDR1 MNHEY and CDR2 SMNVEV (reference sequence). The germline V and J ends were trimmed by 5 bases and 5 bases, with 17 bases remaining between them. The CDR3 extends over 15 amino acids. The CDR3 protein is CASSSPPRQEDTQYF. For the CDR3, the DNA is TGTGCCAGCAGTAGCCCCCCCCGGCAGGAAGATACGCAGTATTTT.

This chain links TRBV19 with TRBJ2-3; D not certain. This CDR3 is 14 amino acids long. Trimming took off 1 base at V and 0 bases at J, with 5 bases between the two ends. Germline values: CDR1 LNHDA, CDR2 SQIVND (reference sequence). The CDR3 loop is CASSIAGSTDTQYF. CDR3 bases: TGTGCCAGTAGTATAGCCGGGAGCACAGATACGCAGTATTTT.

The chain employs TRBV7-3 and TRBJ2-3; tentatively, D is TRBD1 (6 bases). Trimming took 5 bases from V and 2 from J, leaving 11 bases between them. Germline assignment: CDR1 SGHTA and CDR2 FQGTGA. The CDR3 sequence is 14 residues long. Here the CDR3 DNA reads TGTGCCAGCAGCGTCACAGGGTTCACAGATACGCAGTATTTT. It specifies CASSVTGFTDTQYF.

The J gene is TRBJ1-2, the V gene TRBV27; 7 bases align to TRBD1. The germline gives CDR1 MNHEY, CDR2 SMNVEV (reference sequence). CDR3 size: 17 residues. J was trimmed by 4 bases and V by 0 bases; bases with no gene match: 11. In DNA form, the CDR3 reads TGTGCCAGCAGTTTATCGGTCAGGGGGGATCTGGTCTATGGCTACACCTTC. Its protein is CASSLSVRGDLVYGYTF.

The chain is built from TRBV9 and TRBJ1-2, with TRBD1 as a possible D gene (5 bases). The CDR3 is 19 residues long. Germline V gene data show CDR1 as SGDLS and CDR2 as YYNGEE. V was shortened by 6 bases and J by 4 bases, with 31 bases between the two germline ends. CDR3 nucleotides: TGTGCCAGCACCGAAACATGGGACTCATCTGTCCCCCCTGTCTATGGCTACACCTTC. Amino acids: CASTETWDSSVPPVYGYTF.

V gene TRBV6-6 combines with J gene TRBJ1-5; 10 bases align to TRBD1. In germline, CDR1 is MNHNY, CDR2 SVGAGI (reference sequence). Trimming removed 6 bases from V and 3 bases from J; junction bases left unmatched: 5. CDR3 length: 15 amino acids. This chain's CDR3 is CASRRQGAPNQPQHF. Written as DNA, the CDR3 is TGTGCCAGCAGACGACAGGGGGCCCCCAATCAGCCCCAGCATTTT.

The V call is TRBV19, the J call TRBJ2-7; D might be TRBD1 (5 bases). V was pared by 3 bases and J by 2 bases, with 11 bases between. The CDR3 spans 14 residues. Germline CDR1 is LNHDA and CDR2 is SQIVND (reference sequence). CDR3 loop: CASSISRQPYEQYF. The CDR3 nucleotides are TGTGCCAGTAGTATTAGTAGACAGCCCTACGAGCAGTACTTC.

V is TRBV9 and J is TRBJ2-1; 8 positions match TRBD1. V was pared by 2 bases and J by 8 bases, with 3 bases of the junction left unmatched. Germline V gene data show CDR1 as SGDLS and CDR2 as YYNGEE. The CDR3 covers 13 residues. The CDR3 DNA is TGTGCCAGCAGCGTGGGACAGGCGTATGAGCAGTTCTTC. Translating gives CASSVGQAYEQFF. Filled out from reference TRBV9 and TRBJ2-1, the complete variable domain reads DSGVTQTPKHLITATGQRVTLRCSPRSGDLSVYWYQQSLDQGLQFLIQYYNGEERAKGNILERFSAQQFPDLHSELNLSSLELGDSALYFCASSVGQAYEQFFGPGTRLTVL.